The 27 T cell receptor beta chains reported below all come from one sample, sequenced in a study of cytomegalovirus exposure and HLA in healthy donors. In the PCR, 60 Vbeta and 13 Jbeta primers were used. This table comes from immunoSEQ multiplex PCR, and its TCRdb copy is limited to in-frame clones, with some not included. In the table there are more than 140,000 clones, 82% of which are singletons. The sequenced material came from PBMCs. The source of these receptors is a man aged 30 to 39 in good health and CMV-seropositive.

V and J are TRBV11-2 and TRBJ2-5, with D maybe TRBD1 (6 bases). The CDR3 runs to 17 residues. The V gene lost 0 bases and the J gene lost 2 bases, with 16 bases spanning the gap. From germline, CDR1 is SGHAT and CDR2 FQNNGV. The DNA of the CDR3 is TGTGCCAGCAGCTTAGATAGCAGGGGTTCGGGGCAAGAGACCCAGTACTTC. Its translation: CASSLDSRGSGQETQYF.

The chain carries TRBV2 and TRBJ2-7; D possibly corresponds to TRBD2 (6 bases). Germline V gives CDR1 SNHLY, CDR2 FYNNEI. This CDR3 spans 14 amino acids. V dropped 5 bases and J dropped 7 bases, with 18 bases sitting between them. The CDR3, as DNA: TGTGCCAGCAGTACTATGTGGGGGGTGGGGGAGCAGTACTTC. The encoded protein is CASSTMWGVGEQYF.

This rearrangement joins TRBV6-6 to TRBJ2-2; tentative D call: TRBD1 (7 bases). Germline CDR1 MNHNY, CDR2 SVGAGI (reference sequence). The V and J ends lost 8 bases and 0 bases respectively, with 13 bases between them. The CDR3 runs 15 residues. CDR3 amino acids: CASGGTATNTGELFF. CDR3 coding DNA: TGTGCCAGCGGAGGGACAGCGACGAACACCGGGGAGCTGTTTTTT.

CDR3: CASSALRGSGNTIYF. The CDR3, as DNA: TGTGCCAGTAGTGCTCTCAGGGGATCCGGAAACACCATATATTTT. The chain recombines TRBV19 with TRBJ1-3; D is perhaps TRBD1 (6 bases). Between the trimmed V and J ends, which lost 5 bases and 4 bases, there was a span of 15 bases. The CDR3 runs 15 residues. Per germline, CDR1 LNHDA and CDR2 SQIVND (reference sequence).

This chain uses TRBV5-1 with TRBJ2-2, with D tentatively TRBD1 (5 bases). CDR1 is SGHRS, CDR2 YFSETQ, per germline. Trimming left V 0 bases short and J 3 bases short, with 12 bases between. The CDR3 spans 16 residues. CDR3 coding DNA: TGCGCCAGCAGCTTGGGATCAGGGTTAGACACCGGGGAGCTGTTTTTT. It is translated as CASSLGSGLDTGELFF.

This chain uses TRBV28 with TRBJ2-6; the D is unclear. Germline CDR1 MDHEN, CDR2 SYDVKM. With 3 bases removed from V and 4 bases from J, the gap between germline ends came to 4 bases. This CDR3 has 13 amino acids. CDR3 nucleotide sequence: TGTGCCAGCAGTTTTTCGGGGGCCAACGTCCTGACTTTC. This gives the protein CASSFSGANVLTF. Full variable domain (rest looked up from reference TRBV28 and TRBJ2-6): DVKVTQSSRYLVKRTGEKVFLECVQDMDHENMFWYRQDPGLGLRLIYFSYDVKMKEKGDIPEGYSVSREKKERFSLILESASTNQTSMYLCASSFSGANVLTFGAGSRLTVL.

The chain uses TRBV7-9 and TRBJ1-2; possible D gene TRBD1, 6 bases. CDR1 is SEHNR, CDR2 FQNEAQ, per germline (reference sequence). This CDR3 is built from 14 residues. The V and J ends lost 5 bases and 2 bases respectively, with 12 bases between them. As DNA, the CDR3 is TGTGCCAGCAGCGCGGACAGTTTCAACTATGGCTACACCTTC. It codes for CASSADSFNYGYTF.

This chain links TRBV6-4 with TRBJ2-1; 13 bases agree with TRBD2. The V segment lost 6 bases and the J segment 5 bases; nucleotides outside the gene matches: 4. This CDR3 comprises 15 residues. Germline values: CDR1 MRHNA, CDR2 SNTAGT. DNA of the CDR3: TGTGCCAGCAGCAGGACTAGCGGGAGTAACAATGAGCAGTTCTTC. It yields the protein CASSRTSGSNNEQFF.

J is TRBJ2-3 and V is TRBV6-4; the match to TRBD1 covers 7 bases. Germline CDR1 and CDR2: MRHNA and SNTAGT. The CDR3 covers 13 residues. The V segment lost 4 bases and the J segment 3 bases; nucleotides outside the gene matches: 1. The CDR3, as DNA: TGTGCCAGCAGTGCACAGGGGACAGATACGCAGTATTTT. It translates to CASSAQGTDTQYF.

The J gene is TRBJ2-5, the V gene TRBV27; D is unresolved. Trimming shortened V by 3 bases and J by 0 bases, and 8 bases separated the two germline ends. CDR1 and CDR2 from the germline V gene are MNHEY and SMNVEV (reference sequence). The CDR3 is 14 amino acids. The CDR3, as DNA: TGTGCCAGCAGTTTTTGGCGGAACCAAGAGACCCAGTACTTC. Translating gives CASSFWRNQETQYF.

This clone appeared a single time. The chain uses TRBV7-8 and TRBJ1-1; 8 bases match TRBD1. The germline gives CDR1 SGHVS, CDR2 FQNEAQ. The CDR3 length is 17 residues. V was clipped by 0 bases and J by 1 base; unmatched bases: 7. CDR3 sequence (DNA): TGTGCCAGCAGCTTAGCACAGGGGGAAATATGGAACACTGAAGCTTTCTTT. It encodes CASSLAQGEIWNTEAFF.

The chain uses TRBV6-6 and TRBJ1-5; TRBD1 matches 7 bases. The junction had 5 bases not matched to a gene; V was cut back by 7 bases and J by 2 bases. CDR3 length: 14 residues. Per germline, CDR1 MNHNY and CDR2 SVGAGI (reference sequence). The CDR3 nucleotides read TGTGCCAGCAATACAGGGGAGGGCAATCAGCCCCAGCATTTT. Protein: CASNTGEGNQPQHF.

The chain uses TRBV6-5 and TRBJ2-1; D perhaps matches TRBD1 (6 bases). Germline CDR1 reads MNHEY; CDR2 reads SVGAGI. The V end lost 6 bases, the J end lost 4 bases, and 10 bases lay between the germline ends. The CDR3 is made up of 13 amino acids. The CDR3: CASSTQGYNEQFF. The CDR3 region has the DNA TGTGCCAGCAGCACCCAGGGGTACAATGAGCAGTTCTTC.

V is TRBV7-9 and J is TRBJ1-5; D is unresolved. The germline CDR1 and CDR2 sequences are SEHNR and FQNEAQ (reference sequence). V lost 4 bases and J lost 5, with 15 bases in between. The CDR3 is made up of 15 amino acids. This CDR3 reads CASSSTEVDYQPQHF. CDR3 nucleotides: TGTGCCAGCAGCTCCACCGAGGTCGATTATCAGCCCCAGCATTTT.

V gene TRBV5-1 combines with J gene TRBJ2-1, with 7 nucleotides matching TRBD1. Germline lookup yields CDR1 SGHRS and CDR2 YFSETQ. The CDR3 contains 14 residues. With 3 bases clipped from V and 4 bases from J, the junction kept 4 bases outside the gene matches. As DNA, the CDR3 is TGCGCCAGCAGCTATCAGGGGGAATACAATGAGCAGTTCTTC. Protein: CASSYQGEYNEQFF.

For the CDR3, the DNA is TGTGCCACCAGCATGTCCCGGTATTTTCCACAGGGGACAGATACGCAGTATTTT. Its protein is CATSMSRYFPQGTDTQYF. This chain joins TRBV15 and TRBJ2-3, with 7 bases matching TRBD1. The CDR3 is 18 amino acids. From germline, CDR1 is LNHNV and CDR2 YYDKDF (reference sequence). The V and J ends lost 4 bases and 3 bases, in that order; junction bases with no gene match: 16.

The V call is TRBV5-4, the J call TRBJ2-7; weak D call: TRBD1 (6 bases). Germline CDR1 reads SGHNT; CDR2 reads YYREEE (reference sequence). The CDR3 loop spans 14 amino acids. V lost 4 bases and J 2 bases, leaving 13 bases between the germline ends. The CDR3 region has the DNA TGTGCCAGCAGCCCCGGGACACCGACCTACGAGCAGTACTTC. Its protein is CASSPGTPTYEQYF.

This chain connects TRBV6-5 to TRBJ2-7; 10 nucleotides agree with TRBD1. From germline, CDR1 is MNHEY and CDR2 SVGAGI. The CDR3 spans 15 residues. V was clipped by 6 bases and J by 5 bases; unmatched bases: 10. DNA of the CDR3: TGTGCCAGCAGGTCCCGGGGGACAGGGGTCCACGAGCAGTACTTC. It yields the protein CASRSRGTGVHEQYF.

CDR3 in DNA: TGTGCCAGCAGCTTATCAGACAGGGGGGATTCACCCCTCCACTTT. Its protein is CASSLSDRGDSPLHF. This chain links TRBV7-2 with TRBJ1-6, with TRBD1 matching 9 bases. V dropped 2 bases and J dropped 8; count of bases not matched to a gene: 4. CDR3 size: 15 residues. In germline, CDR1 is SGHTA, CDR2 FQGNSA.

There are a few counts of this clone. The chain is built from TRBV6-4 and TRBJ2-1; possible D gene TRBD1, 6 bases. V lost 0 bases and J 3 bases, leaving 6 bases between the germline ends. The CDR3 totals 14 residues. Per the germline V gene, CDR1 is MRHNA and CDR2 is SNTAGT. This CDR3 reads CASSDSTGYNEQFF. CDR3 nucleotides: TGTGCCAGCAGTGACTCGACAGGCTACAATGAGCAGTTCTTC.

The genes are TRBV5-1 and TRBJ2-7, with D possibly matching TRBD1 (6 bases). The CDR3 runs to 14 residues. Germline CDR1 is SGHRS and CDR2 is YFSETQ. The germline V and J ends were trimmed by 4 bases and 3 bases, with 14 bases remaining between them. The CDR3 DNA is TGCGCCAGCAGCCCCCTTGGACAGAACTACGAGCAGTACTTC. This encodes CASSPLGQNYEQYF.

This chain joins TRBV15 and TRBJ2-3; D is unresolved. The CDR3 contains 14 residues. Trimming stripped 8 bases from V and 5 bases from J, with 17 bases between. Germline CDR1 and CDR2: LNHNV and YYDKDF (reference sequence). The CDR3 region has the DNA TGTGCCACCTCCCGAGGATCCGCCGGAGATACGCAGTATTTT. It codes for CATSRGSAGDTQYF.

The chain couples TRBV4-1 to TRBJ2-7, with a tentative D call TRBD1 (6 bases). Trimming shortened V by 3 bases and J by 0 bases, and 15 bases separated the two germline ends. CDR1 and CDR2 from the germline V gene are MGHRA and YSYEKL. This CDR3 contains 16 residues. The CDR3 DNA follows: TGCGCCAGCAGCCAGGCCCCAGGGGCCAACTCCTACGAGCAGTACTTC. This encodes CASSQAPGANSYEQYF.

The chain uses TRBV18 and TRBJ1-2; D unclear. Per germline, CDR1 KGHSH and CDR2 LQKENI. The CDR3 extends over 13 amino acids. Trimming removed 3 bases at V and 8 bases at J, with 13 bases between. The CDR3 sequence: CASSPALEAGYTF. The DNA for the CDR3 is TGTGCCAGCTCACCGGCCTTGGAGGCCGGCTACACCTTC. Drawing the rest from reference TRBV18 and TRBJ1-2, the complete variable domain is NAGVMQNPRHLVRRRGQEARLRCSPMKGHSHVYWYRQLPEEGLKFMVYLQKENIIDESGMPKERFSAEFPKEGPSILRIQQVVRGDSAAYFCASSPALEAGYTFGSGTRLTVV.

V is TRBV15 and J is TRBJ2-7; a possible D gene is TRBD2 (5 bases). The germline V and J ends were trimmed by 0 bases and 0 bases, with 9 bases remaining between them. CDR1 and CDR2 (germline): LNHNV, YYDKDF (reference sequence). The CDR3 is 15 amino acids. The CDR3 nucleotides are TGTGCCACCAGCAGAGAGGACTCACGCTCCTACGAGCAGTACTTC. Translating gives CATSREDSRSYEQYF.

The J gene is TRBJ2-1, the V gene TRBV10-2; TRBD2 matches at 7 bases. The trim removed 8 bases at V and 3 bases at J, leaving 10 bases unmatched. This CDR3 has 15 residues. Germline V gives CDR1 WSHSY, CDR2 SAAADI. The CDR3 nucleotides are TGCGCCAGCTCCAGACTCAGCGGGAACTACAATGAGCAGTTCTTC. It encodes CASSRLSGNYNEQFF.

The V call is TRBV5-4, the J call TRBJ2-3; 8 bases align to TRBD1. Germline CDR1 reads SGHNT; CDR2 reads YYREEE (reference sequence). Trimming removed 0 bases from V and 3 bases from J; junction bases left unmatched: 6. The CDR3 totals 16 residues. The DNA of the CDR3 is TGTGCCAGCAGCTTGGATCCAGGGGGCTATACAGATACGCAGTATTTT. Residues: CASSLDPGGYTDTQYF.